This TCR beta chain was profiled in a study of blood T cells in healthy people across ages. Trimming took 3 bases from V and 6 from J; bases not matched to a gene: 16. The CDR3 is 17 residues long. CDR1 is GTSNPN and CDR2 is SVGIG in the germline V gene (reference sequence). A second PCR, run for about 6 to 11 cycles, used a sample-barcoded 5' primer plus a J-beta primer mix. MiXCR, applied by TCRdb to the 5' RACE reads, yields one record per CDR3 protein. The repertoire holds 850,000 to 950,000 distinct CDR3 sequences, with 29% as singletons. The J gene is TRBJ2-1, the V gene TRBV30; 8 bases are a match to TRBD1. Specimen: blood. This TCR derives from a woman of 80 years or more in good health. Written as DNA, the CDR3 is TGTGCCTGGAGGCCCCAGGGGGCCGGCCGATCCGGCAATGAGCAGTTCTTC. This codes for CAWRPQGAGRSGNEQFF.